The clone carrying this T cell receptor (beta chain) was detected ten times or more. Its antigen is undetermined. The data derive from a study of T cells in Graves' hyperthyroidism and ophthalmopathy. Study-wide findings and caveats: Most clonotypes expanded in thyroid above 0.001 were likewise present in blood. The model forecast ophthalmopathy, anticipating it by a median approximately 6.2 months before onset.

The study defined stable Graves' hyperthyroidism as no ophthalmopathy progression within 18 months. Authors of the study amplified TCR beta CDR3 regions from RNA transcripts. The study used the HTBI primer set for a first-round RT-PCR of the TCR CDR3. TCRdb re-called the multiplex PCR reads through MiXCR, storing one row per CDR3 protein. Here the sample spans more than 650,000 distinct CDR3 sequences, 11% to 15% being singletons. The TCR was taken from a woman aged 18-29 years with Graves' hyperthyroidism. The sample comprised blood.

The CDR3: CASSGWGGHNEQFF. CDR3 coding DNA: TGTGCCAGCAGTGGTTGGGGGGGGCACAATGAGCAGTTCTTC. V usage is TRBV2 and J usage is TRBJ2-1; D possibly corresponds to TRBD2 (7 bases). The germline gives CDR1 SNHLY, CDR2 FYNNEI. V lost 4 bases to trimming and J lost 5 bases, with 12 bases between them. The CDR3 loop spans 14 amino acids.